The clone carrying this T cell receptor beta chain has more than one count but fewer than ten. TCRdb redid the clone calls on the PCR reads using MiXCR. The sample comprises 40,000 or so clones, around 26% of which are singletons, and 8% to 10% rests with the top ten. This record belongs to a study of metastatic and nonmetastatic thyroid tumors. All patients reached thyroid surgery having received no treatment beforehand. The trim removed 6 bases at V and 7 bases at J, leaving 8 bases unmatched. This CDR3 region has 13 residues. Germline CDR1 and CDR2: MNHNS and SASEGT. Sequencing was performed on blood. The rearrangement joins TRBV6-1 to TRBJ2-7; TRBD1 aligns across 8 bases. The clonotype was recovered from a female donor with papillary thyroid cancer or a benign thyroid nodule (not recorded which). Some clones in this sample may be carry-over from other donors' samples. The DNA of the CDR3 is TGTGCCAGCAGCTGGGGACAGGTTCCTGAGCAGTACTTC. Protein product: CASSWGQVPEQYF.